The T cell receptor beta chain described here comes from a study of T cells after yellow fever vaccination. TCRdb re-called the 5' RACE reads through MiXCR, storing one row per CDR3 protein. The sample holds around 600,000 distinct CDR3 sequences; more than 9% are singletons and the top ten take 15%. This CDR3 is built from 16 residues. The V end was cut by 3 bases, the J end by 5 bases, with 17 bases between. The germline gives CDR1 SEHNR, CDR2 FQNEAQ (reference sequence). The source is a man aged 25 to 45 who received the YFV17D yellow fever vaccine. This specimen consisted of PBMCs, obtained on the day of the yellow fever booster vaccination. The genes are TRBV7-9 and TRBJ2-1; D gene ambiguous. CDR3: CASSFYLHPTDNEQFF. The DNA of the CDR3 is TGTGCCAGCAGCTTTTACCTGCATCCTACCGACAATGAGCAGTTCTTC.